The 30 T cell receptor beta chains presented below share a single source sample, sequenced in a study of cytotoxic CD8 clonotypes in ibrutinib-treated CLL. The method was immunoSEQ multiplex PCR; TCRdb's version includes in-frame clones alone and lacks a portion of them. Of more than 110,000 clones detected, roughly three quarters appear once; the ten largest clones hold 4.5% to 6.5%. The sample was PBMCs, taken after 24 months of ibrutinib treatment. These receptors all come from a human donor with chronic lymphocytic leukemia.

The sample holds many counts of this clone. The rearrangement joins TRBV19 to TRBJ1-1, with 7 positions matching TRBD1. The CDR3 extends over 12 amino acids. Per the germline V gene, CDR1 is LNHDA and CDR2 is SQIVND (reference sequence). J lost 13 bases, V lost 6 bases, and 11 bases had no gene match. As DNA, the CDR3 is TGTGCCAGTAGCCGGGACAGCGGTTTGGTTTTCTTT. Residues: CASSRDSGLVFF.

The rearrangement links TRBV6-1 to TRBJ2-5; D gene uncertain. The CDR3 has 15 amino acids. Germline V lookup: CDR1 MNHNS, CDR2 SASEGT. V lost 3 bases and J 2 bases, leaving 13 bases between the germline ends. The DNA for the CDR3 is TGTGCCAGCAGTGATCTGGCTGGGGAACAAGAGACCCAGTACTTC. Residues: CASSDLAGEQETQYF.

This clone has only a few counts. The chain links TRBV5-6 to TRBJ2-7, with a weak D call TRBD2 (6 bases). The CDR3 is made up of 14 amino acids. V lost 3 bases and J 2 bases, leaving 12 bases between the germline ends. Germline V gene data show CDR1 as SGHDT and CDR2 as YYEEEE. CDR3 loop: CASSWGVLTYEQYF. Written as DNA, the CDR3 is TGTGCCAGCAGCTGGGGGGTTCTTACCTACGAGCAGTACTTC.

J is TRBJ2-7 and V is TRBV6-5; 8 nucleotides match TRBD1. This CDR3 comprises 15 residues. The V gene's germline CDR1 is MNHEY and CDR2 SVGAGI. The ends lost 0 bases at V and 6 bases at J; junction bases unmatched: 7. Written as DNA, the CDR3 is TGTGCCAGCAGTTACTCGGGGGCAGGGGGCTTCGAGCAGTACTTC. The encoded protein is CASSYSGAGGFEQYF.

The rearrangement joins TRBV5-4 to TRBJ2-7; D may be TRBD2 (5 bases). Trimming left V 4 bases short and J 11 bases short, with 13 bases between. The CDR3 is made up of 11 amino acids. Germline assignment: CDR1 SGHNT and CDR2 YYREEE (reference sequence). The CDR3 bases are TGTGCCAGCAGCCCCCCCCGGGAAAAGTACTTC. This codes for CASSPPREKYF.

The chain carries TRBV5-1 and TRBJ2-5; D may be TRBD1 (6 bases). Trimming removed 0 bases at V and 2 bases at J, with 17 bases between. Germline lookup yields CDR1 SGHRS and CDR2 YFSETQ. The CDR3 runs to 17 residues. The CDR3 protein is CASSLVGGLADQETQYF. In DNA form, the CDR3 reads TGCGCCAGCAGCTTGGTTGGGGGCCTTGCCGATCAAGAGACCCAGTACTTC.

The count of this clone is one. The V gene is TRBV28, the J gene TRBJ2-4; perhaps D is TRBD1 or TRBD2 (6 bases each). This CDR3 has 15 residues. V was clipped by 6 bases and J by 7 bases, with 19 bases between them. Germline V lookup: CDR1 MDHEN, CDR2 SYDVKM. CDR3 protein: CASSSQGRGGNIQYF. The CDR3 region has the DNA TGTGCCAGCAGCTCACAGGGCCGAGGGGGGAACATTCAGTACTTC.

V usage is TRBV7-2 and J usage is TRBJ1-1; D perhaps matches TRBD1 (5 bases). Germline CDR1 is SGHTA and CDR2 is FQGNSA. The CDR3 has 14 residues. V gave up 5 bases and J gave up 0 bases, with 10 bases separating them. CDR3 in amino acids: CASSTQTVNTEAFF. In nucleotides, the CDR3 is TGTGCCAGCAGCACCCAGACAGTGAACACTGAAGCTTTCTTT.

The rearrangement uses TRBV18 and TRBJ2-7; the match to TRBD2 covers 7 bases. Germline loops: CDR1 KGHSH, CDR2 LQKENI. V lost 3 bases, J lost 6 bases, and 2 bases stayed unmatched. The CDR3 covers 12 residues. The CDR3 DNA is TGTGCCAGCTCACCGTCGGGGGGCGAGCAGTACTTC. Amino acid sequence: CASSPSGGEQYF.

This clone turned up a few times. The chain carries TRBV7-2 and TRBJ2-1; a weak D match, TRBD1 (6 bases). This CDR3 comprises 14 residues. V lost 4 bases and J 5 bases, leaving 12 bases between the germline ends. Germline CDR1 SGHTA, CDR2 FQGNSA. Here the CDR3 DNA reads TGTGCCAGCAGCTCCCGACAGGCTCACAATGAGCAGTTCTTC. Translating gives CASSSRQAHNEQFF.

This sequence joins TRBV11-2 and TRBJ1-2; no clear D. The CDR3 length is 12 residues. Between the trimmed V and J ends, which lost 5 bases and 6 bases, there was a span of 10 bases. The V gene's germline CDR1 is SGHAT and CDR2 FQNNGV. In nucleotides, the CDR3 is TGTGCCAGCAGCCCGGGTCCCAATGGCTACACCTTC. It encodes CASSPGPNGYTF.

This chain connects TRBV29-1 to TRBJ2-1, with TRBD2 identical over 7 bases. From germline, CDR1 is SQVTM and CDR2 ANQGSEA. J lost 12 bases, V lost 5 bases, and 16 bases had no gene match. The CDR3 contains 14 residues. The CDR3 protein is CSVLGVGLPPVQFF. DNA of the CDR3: TGCAGCGTTCTTGGGGTGGGACTACCGCCCGTGCAGTTCTTC.

The rearrangement joins TRBV19 to TRBJ2-4; D may be TRBD1 (7 bases). Trimming cost V 1 base and J 6 bases, with 16 bases left between them. The length of the CDR3 is 16 residues. CDR1 and CDR2 from the germline V gene are LNHDA and SQIVND (reference sequence). The CDR3: CASSIGPAQGGNIQYF. The CDR3 DNA reads as TGTGCCAGTAGTATAGGGCCAGCCCAGGGGGGAAACATTCAGTACTTC.

This clone occurred once. The chain employs TRBV5-5 and TRBJ1-1; D call uncertain. There are 14 residues in the CDR3. The V and J ends lost 0 bases and 1 base respectively, with 7 bases between them. Per the germline V gene, CDR1 is SGHKS and CDR2 is YYEKEE (reference sequence). The CDR3 spells CASSLGAGNTEAFF. The CDR3 region has the DNA TGTGCCAGCAGCTTGGGGGCCGGGAACACTGAAGCTTTCTTT.

V and J are TRBV28 and TRBJ2-5, with D maybe TRBD2 (5 bases). There are 10 residues in the CDR3. Trimming took off 8 bases at V and 5 bases at J, with 6 bases between the two ends. Per germline, CDR1 MDHEN and CDR2 SYDVKM. CDR3 DNA: TGTGCCAGCCGGAGGGAGACCCAGTACTTC. Translating gives CASRRETQYF.

The CDR3 nucleotides are TGTGCCAGCAGCTTAGGGGGTGGGGACTTACTGGGCAATGAGCAGTTCTTC. Encoded protein: CASSLGGGDLLGNEQFF. V is TRBV13 and J is TRBJ2-1, with D perhaps TRBD2 (6 bases). Germline V CDR1 and CDR2: PRHDT, FYEKMQ (reference sequence). This CDR3 contains 17 residues. Between the trimmed V and J ends, which lost 0 bases and 6 bases, there was a span of 18 bases.

The CDR3 region is CASSLRTGGYNEQFF. The CDR3 region has the DNA TGCGCCAGCAGCCTCAGGACCGGGGGGTACAATGAGCAGTTCTTC. V usage is TRBV5-1 and J usage is TRBJ2-1; 7 nucleotides line up with TRBD2. J lost 4 bases, V lost 4 bases, and 8 bases had no gene match. CDR3 length: 15 amino acids. Germline V CDR1 and CDR2: SGHRS, YFSETQ.

V is TRBV9 and J is TRBJ2-2; 7 nucleotides match TRBD1. The CDR3 contains 14 residues. In germline, CDR1 is SGDLS, CDR2 YYNGEE. The V segment lost 0 bases and the J segment 6 bases; nucleotides outside the gene matches: 2. The CDR3 DNA sequence: TGTGCCAGCAGCGTAGCAACAGGGGCCGGGGAGCTGTTTTTT. Its protein is CASSVATGAGELFF.

The chain links TRBV5-6 to TRBJ1-2; a weak D match, TRBD1 (6 bases). The germline V gene encodes CDR1 SGHDT and CDR2 YYEEEE. Between the trimmed V and J ends, which lost 7 bases and 4 bases, there was a span of 17 bases. CDR3 length equals 14 residues. This CDR3 reads CASGRGAGSYGYTF. The CDR3 DNA follows: TGTGCCAGCGGCCGGGGGGCGGGGAGCTATGGCTACACCTTC.

The rearrangement links TRBV19 to TRBJ2-1; TRBD2 is a possible D gene (6 bases). The CDR3 extends over 17 amino acids. Looked up from germline, CDR1 is LNHDA and CDR2 is SQIVND (reference sequence). V was pared by 5 bases and J by 3 bases, with 20 bases between. CDR3 in amino acids: CASSPPPRGGHYNEQFF. CDR3 nucleotides: TGTGCCAGTAGTCCCCCCCCTAGGGGAGGACACTACAATGAGCAGTTCTTC.

The chain joins TRBV11-2 to TRBJ2-1; 9 bases fit TRBD2. V lost 10 bases and J lost 1; bases outside the gene matches: 5. The CDR3 runs to 14 residues. The germline V gene has CDR1 SGHAT and CDR2 FQNNGV. Written as DNA, the CDR3 is TGTGCCACCAAACTAGCGGGTTCCTACAATGAGCAGTTCTTC. Protein product: CATKLAGSYNEQFF.

The rearrangement links TRBV5-1 to TRBJ2-4; D not resolved. The CDR3 length is 15 residues. V dropped 5 bases and J dropped 1 base, with 13 bases sitting between them. Germline V gene sequence: CDR1 SGHRS, CDR2 YFSETQ. This CDR3 is CASRLRPLAKNIQYF. DNA for the CDR3: TGCGCCAGCAGGCTCCGTCCTTTGGCCAAAAACATTCAGTACTTC.

This clone was recorded at least ten times. Different DNA sequences within this sample yield the same CDR3. The J gene is TRBJ2-3, the V gene TRBV29-1, with a tentative D call TRBD2 (5 bases). Germline CDR1 reads SQVTM; CDR2 reads ANQGSEA. The CDR3 runs to 11 residues. V was trimmed by 6 bases and J by 4 bases, leaving 8 bases between them. CDR3 loop: CSVAGADTQYF. The CDR3 coding sequence is TGCAGCGTCGCCGGGGCAGATACGCAGTATTTT.

The CDR3 spells CASSSPGATGELFF. In DNA, the CDR3 is TGTGCCAGCAGTTCTCCGGGGGCCACCGGGGAGCTGTTTTTT. V is TRBV28 and J is TRBJ2-2, with D perhaps being TRBD1 or TRBD2 (6 bases each). V lost 4 bases to trimming and J lost 4 bases, with 10 bases between them. The length of the CDR3 is 14 residues. CDR1 is MDHEN, CDR2 SYDVKM, per germline.

This chain connects TRBV2 to TRBJ2-3; tentative D call: TRBD2 (7 bases). V lost 8 bases and J lost 1, with 16 bases in between. This CDR3 is 15 amino acids long. The germline V gene has CDR1 SNHLY and CDR2 FYNNEI. The CDR3 nucleotides are TGTGCCAGCGGGGGGGCGGGAGTTGGCACAGATACGCAGTATTTT. Protein sequence: CASGGAGVGTDTQYF. Supplemented by reference TRBV2 and TRBJ2-3, the full variable domain reads EPEVTQTPSHQVTQMGQEVILRCVPISNHLYFYWYRQILGQKVEFLVSFYNNEISEKSEIFDDQFSVERPDGSNFTLKIRSTKLEDSAMYFCASGGAGVGTDTQYFGPGTRLTVL.

The rearrangement joins TRBV6-6 to TRBJ2-6; D gene ambiguous. The V gene's germline CDR1 is MNHNY and CDR2 SVGAGI (reference sequence). The CDR3 loop spans 16 amino acids. V gave up 4 bases and J gave up 4 bases, with 14 bases separating them. The CDR3 DNA reads as TGTGCCAGCAGTTTCTCTTGGCAGACCGGGGCCAACGTCCTGACTTTC. Its protein product is CASSFSWQTGANVLTF.

The genes are TRBV18 and TRBJ2-2; D is undetermined. CDR1 is KGHSH and CDR2 is LQKENI in the germline V gene. The CDR3 is 15 amino acids. Trimming removed 3 bases at V and 0 bases at J, with 8 bases between. The CDR3 region has the DNA TGTGCCAGCTCACCCCTGACACCGAACACCGGGGAGCTGTTTTTT. Translating it yields CASSPLTPNTGELFF.

The chain uses TRBV5-6 and TRBJ2-2, with a tentative D call TRBD2 (5 bases). This CDR3 is 16 amino acids long. Per the germline V gene, CDR1 is SGHDT and CDR2 is YYEEEE. The V end lost 4 bases, the J end lost 4 bases, and 17 bases lay between the germline ends. Here the CDR3 reads CASSRRGEIVTGELFF. CDR3 DNA: TGTGCCAGCAGCCGACGGGGTGAGATCGTCACCGGGGAGCTGTTTTTT.

In its sample, this clone was seen once. The chain carries TRBV7-3 and TRBJ2-1, with 10 positions matching TRBD2. V lost 5 bases and J lost 5; bases outside the gene matches: 9. From germline, CDR1 is SGHTA and CDR2 FQGTGA. CDR3 length: 16 amino acids. CDR3 in amino acids: CASSRTGTSDHNEQFF. The CDR3 DNA reads as TGTGCCAGCAGCCGCACCGGGACTAGCGACCACAATGAGCAGTTCTTC.

The chain joins TRBV9 to TRBJ1-3; D might be TRBD1 (6 bases). Trimming shortened V by 3 bases and J by 0 bases, and 10 bases separated the two germline ends. The CDR3 extends over 15 amino acids. CDR1 is SGDLS, CDR2 YYNGEE, per germline. The DNA for the CDR3 is TGTGCCAGCAGCGCAGGGGACAACTCTGGAAACACCATATATTTT. It yields the protein CASSAGDNSGNTIYF. Drawing the rest from reference TRBV9 and TRBJ1-3, the complete variable domain is DSGVTQTPKHLITATGQRVTLRCSPRSGDLSVYWYQQSLDQGLQFLIQYYNGEERAKGNILERFSAQQFPDLHSELNLSSLELGDSALYFCASSAGDNSGNTIYFGEGSWLTVV.